The entry below describes one TCR beta chain. The antigen is undetermined. The authors kept the mixed lymphocyte reaction cells in coculture at 37°C for over five days. Germline CDR1 and CDR2: WNHNN and SYGVQD (reference sequence). V was shortened by 0 bases and J by 1 base, with 13 bases between the two germline ends. There are 16 residues in the CDR3. The assay was immunoSEQ multiplex PCR, and TCRdb's table has in-frame clones only and misses some. The data hold over 10,000 clones, with approximately 45% observed a single time. This sample is drawn from a study of siplizumab effects on memory and regulatory T cells. General study findings and limits: Where siplizumab was present, mappable alloreactive CD4+ clones averaged approximately 66% Treg-derived, compared with more than 25% in controls.

The clonotype comes from a human donor in good health; the cells came from an allogeneic mixed lymphocyte reaction. Some clones in this sample may be carry-over from other donors' samples. The sequenced sample was CFSE-low (dividing) CD8+ T cells sorted from an allogeneic mixed lymphocyte reaction. The rearrangement links TRBV10-1 to TRBJ2-7, with D possibly matching TRBD2 (6 bases). The CDR3 protein is CASSESKAGFSYEQYF. CDR3 in DNA: TGCGCCAGCAGTGAGTCGAAAGCGGGTTTTTCCTACGAGCAGTACTTC.